The 28 T cell receptor beta chains presented below share a single source sample, sequenced in a study of long-term antiretroviral therapy in people with HIV. The libraries were made with immunoSEQ v3.0 at survey level. The table came from immunoSEQ multiplex PCR; TCRdb's copy has only in-frame clones and leaves some out. Among tens of thousands of clones listed, approximately 85% were seen once. Sequencing was performed on unsorted PBMCs, taken roughly 2.9 years before starting antiretroviral therapy. These TCRs come from a woman between 25 and 40 years old with HIV.

This clone was seen a handful of times. The chain is built from TRBV19 and TRBJ2-7, with 7 nucleotides matching TRBD1. This CDR3 region has 16 residues. Germline CDR1 and CDR2: LNHDA and SQIVND (reference sequence). The junction had 12 bases not matched to a gene; V was cut back by 3 bases and J by 4 bases. CDR3 region: CASSIFDRVPTYEQYF. Here the CDR3 DNA reads TGTGCCAGTAGTATTTTCGACAGGGTACCCACGTACGAGCAGTACTTC.

The CDR3 region is CATLDRVFEETQYF. As DNA, the CDR3 is TGTGCCACCCTGGACAGGGTGTTTGAGGAGACCCAGTACTTC. The V call is TRBV6-1, the J call TRBJ2-5, with 8 bases lining up with TRBD1. The CDR3 loop spans 14 amino acids. The germline V gene has CDR1 MNHNS and CDR2 SASEGT. Trimming took 10 bases from V and 5 from J; bases not matched to a gene: 12.

This clone has just a few counts. The chain couples TRBV5-1 to TRBJ1-2, with D unclear. The CDR3 is 16 amino acids. Germline CDR1 reads SGHRS; CDR2 reads YFSETQ. Trimming left V 0 bases short and J 1 base short, with 13 bases between. CDR3 nucleotide sequence: TGCGCCAGCAGCTTGGTCGCCTCGGATAGTAACTATGGCTACACCTTC. Translated: CASSLVASDSNYGYTF.

Points on this clone: The identical CDR3 is also encoded by other nucleotide sequences in the sample. J is TRBJ2-5 and V is TRBV12-5; D unclear. CDR1 and CDR2 from the germline V gene are LGHNT and FRNRAP. Trimming took off 4 bases at V and 4 bases at J, with 4 bases between the two ends. The CDR3 runs 11 residues. The CDR3 DNA sequence: TGTGCTAGTGGTTGGGGAGAGACCCAGTACTTC. Translating gives CASGWGETQYF.

This clone was seen a handful of times. V usage is TRBV7-3 and J usage is TRBJ1-2, with D uncertain. This CDR3 has 13 residues. From germline, CDR1 is SGHTA and CDR2 FQGTGA. Trimming stripped 0 bases from V and 6 bases from J, with 8 bases between. As DNA, the CDR3 is TGTGCCAGCAGCTTAACGTCCGCAGATGGCTACACCTTC. This codes for CASSLTSADGYTF.

The genes are TRBV30 and TRBJ1-6; possible D gene TRBD1, 6 bases. Germline CDR1 GTSNPN, CDR2 SVGIG (reference sequence). The CDR3 has 17 residues. Trimming took off 0 bases at V and 9 bases at J, with 21 bases between the two ends. CDR3 loop: CAWSVRPGGKGISPLHF. In DNA, the CDR3 is TGTGCCTGGAGTGTACGTCCCGGGGGCAAAGGGATTTCACCCCTCCACTTT.

The chain has TRBV5-1 and TRBJ2-3; 8 bases agree with TRBD1. V lost 4 bases to trimming and J lost 3 bases; unmatched junction nucleotides: 7. This CDR3 spans 15 amino acids. Germline CDR1 reads SGHRS; CDR2 reads YFSETQ. CDR3 protein: CASSPTTGGTDTQYF. Here the CDR3 DNA reads TGCGCCAGCAGCCCGACAACAGGGGGGACAGATACGCAGTATTTT.

This chain uses TRBV27 with TRBJ2-1; weak D call: TRBD2 (7 bases). Trimming removed 4 bases from V and 3 bases from J, with 19 bases in between. The CDR3 spans 17 residues. Germline CDR1 and CDR2: MNHEY and SMNVEV (reference sequence). DNA for the CDR3: TGTGCCAGCAGTTCGAACGCTCAAGGGGGGGACTACAATGAGCAGTTCTTC. Residues: CASSSNAQGGDYNEQFF.

The chain links TRBV19 to TRBJ2-1; D perhaps matches TRBD2 (5 bases). The V and J ends lost 0 bases and 0 bases respectively, with 12 bases between them. Per germline, CDR1 LNHDA and CDR2 SQIVND (reference sequence). The CDR3 has 17 amino acids. The CDR3 coding sequence is TGTGCCAGTAGTATAGATGGCACTGGGAGCTCCTACAATGAGCAGTTCTTC. Protein sequence: CASSIDGTGSSYNEQFF.

The chain combines TRBV11-1 with TRBJ2-1; 10 nucleotides match TRBD2. The trim removed 1 base at V and 4 bases at J, leaving 7 bases unmatched. Germline CDR1 and CDR2: SGHAT and FQDESV (reference sequence). The CDR3 is made up of 17 amino acids. The CDR3 region is CASSLELAGSGYNEQFF. CDR3 nucleotide sequence: TGTGCCAGCAGCTTAGAACTAGCGGGGTCGGGATACAATGAGCAGTTCTTC. Supplemented by reference TRBV11-1 and TRBJ2-1, the full variable domain reads EAEVAQSPRYKITEKSQAVAFWCDPISGHATLYWYRQILGQGPELLVQFQDESVVDDSQLPKDRFSAERLKGVDSTLKIQPAELGDSAMYLCASSLELAGSGYNEQFFGPGTRLTVL.

The rearrangement links TRBV6-1 to TRBJ1-5; 7 nucleotides match TRBD1. The CDR3 is 15 residues long. Losses at the gene ends were 6 bases for V and 0 bases for J; bases not matched to a gene: 5. Germline V gene sequence: CDR1 MNHNS, CDR2 SASEGT. CDR3 nucleotides: TGTGCCAGCAGAGAACAGGGGAATAGCAATCAGCCCCAGCATTTT. Amino acid sequence: CASREQGNSNQPQHF.

This clone was seen just once. This chain uses TRBV6-1 with TRBJ1-1; a weak D match, TRBD1 (5 bases). The V end was cut by 0 bases, the J end by 1 base, with 9 bases between. CDR3 length: 15 residues. CDR1 is MNHNS and CDR2 is SASEGT in the germline V gene. This CDR3 reads CASSEALGENTEAFF. The DNA for the CDR3 is TGTGCCAGCAGTGAAGCTTTGGGGGAGAACACTGAAGCTTTCTTT.

The rearrangement uses TRBV5-6 and TRBJ1-5; D remains ambiguous. The germline gives CDR1 SGHDT, CDR2 YYEEEE. The CDR3 covers 19 residues. V was cut by 3 bases and J by 2 bases, with 24 bases left in between. The CDR3 nucleotides are TGTGCCAGCAGCTCGAATTGTAGGGTATGCGGGGAGGGCAATCAGCCCCAGCATTTT. It codes for CASSSNCRVCGEGNQPQHF.

This clone has a single count. This sequence joins TRBV2 and TRBJ2-1; 7 bases are shared with TRBD2. The CDR3 runs to 12 residues. J was trimmed by 12 bases and V by 6 bases; bases with no gene match: 8. Germline V gene data show CDR1 as SNHLY and CDR2 as FYNNEI. The CDR3, as DNA: TGTGCCAGCAGGGGGAGCGGGGCGAGGCAGTTCTTC. Amino acids: CASRGSGARQFF.

This chain uses TRBV4-1 with TRBJ2-5, with 7 bases identical to TRBD1. J lost 7 bases, V lost 3 bases, and 5 bases had no gene match. The CDR3 length is 13 residues. Looked up from germline, CDR1 is MGHRA and CDR2 is YSYEKL. Here the CDR3 reads CASSHGTEGTQYF. The CDR3 DNA reads as TGCGCCAGCAGCCACGGGACAGAGGGGACCCAGTACTTC.

CDR3 region: CASSRLTMTGHTEAFF. CDR3 DNA sequence: TGTGCCAGCAGCCGACTGACCATGACAGGGCACACTGAAGCTTTCTTT. The chain is built from TRBV5-6 and TRBJ1-1, with 7 bases that match TRBD1. V lost 4 bases to trimming and J lost 3 bases; unmatched junction nucleotides: 12. Germline CDR1 and CDR2: SGHDT and YYEEEE. The CDR3 is made up of 16 amino acids.

A few counts support this clone. The genes are TRBV7-3 and TRBJ2-2; TRBD1 agrees at 9 bases. CDR3 length: 16 residues. Germline V gene lookup returns CDR1 SGHTA and CDR2 FQGTGA. J gave up 1 base and V 2 bases, and 2 bases lay outside the gene matches. The CDR3 nucleotides are TGTGCCAGCAGCTTAGACAGGGGGGTGAACACCGGGGAGCTGTTTTTT. Translation gives CASSLDRGVNTGELFF.

The DNA of the CDR3 is TGTGCCTGGGCTAATGGACAGGGCTATGGCTACACCTTC. It is translated as CAWANGQGYGYTF. The gene calls are TRBV30 and TRBJ1-2, with 8 bases lining up with TRBD1. This CDR3 has 13 amino acids. With V trimmed by 5 bases and J by 4 bases, 6 bases remained unmatched. CDR1 and CDR2 (germline): GTSNPN, SVGIG (reference sequence).

The chain employs TRBV30 and TRBJ1-6; 7 nucleotides line up with TRBD1. The CDR3 totals 15 residues. In germline, CDR1 is GTSNPN, CDR2 SVGIG (reference sequence). Trimming removed 0 bases from V and 9 bases from J; junction bases left unmatched: 8. The CDR3: CAWSVQDRYSSPLHF. In DNA form, the CDR3 reads TGTGCCTGGAGTGTACAGGACAGGTATTCTTCACCCCTCCACTTT. The full variable domain, rest sourced from reference TRBV30 and TRBJ1-6, is SQTIHQWPATLVQPVGSPLSLECTVEGTSNPNLYWYRQAAGRGLQLLFYSVGIGQISSEVPQNLSASRPQDRQFILSSKKLLLSDSGFYLCAWSVQDRYSSPLHFGNGTRLTVT.

V usage is TRBV5-1 and J usage is TRBJ1-1; 9 nucleotides align to TRBD1. CDR1 and CDR2 from the germline V gene are SGHRS and YFSETQ. The length of the CDR3 is 16 residues. V shed 6 bases, J shed 0 bases, and the junction held 9 bases outside the gene matches. Written as DNA, the CDR3 is TGCGCCAGCACCCTGACAGGGGGGGTTATGAACACTGAAGCTTTCTTT. As protein: CASTLTGGVMNTEAFF.

The rearrangement uses TRBV10-3 and TRBJ1-5, with a weak D call TRBD1 (5 bases). This CDR3 is 15 amino acids long. Per germline, CDR1 ENHRY and CDR2 SYGVKD. V dropped 0 bases and J dropped 4 bases, with 10 bases sitting between them. This CDR3 is CAISESLSGNQPQHF. CDR3 DNA sequence: TGTGCCATCAGTGAGTCTCTGTCAGGGAATCAGCCCCAGCATTTT.

The chain combines TRBV13 with TRBJ2-3, with 11 bases that match TRBD2. The germline V gene encodes CDR1 PRHDT and CDR2 FYEKMQ (reference sequence). The CDR3 extends over 15 amino acids. J gave up 3 bases and V 5 bases, and 4 bases lay outside the gene matches. CDR3 protein: CASSLRLAGTDTQYF. The CDR3, as DNA: TGTGCCAGCAGCCTCCGACTAGCGGGGACAGATACGCAGTATTTT.

V gene TRBV5-6 combines with J gene TRBJ2-3; D gene unclear. This CDR3 is built from 13 residues. CDR1 is SGHDT and CDR2 is YYEEEE in the germline V gene. The ends were cut back, 5 bases at V and 6 bases at J, with 13 bases in the middle. CDR3 coding DNA: TGTGCCAGCAGTATTAACTATAGGGATACGCAGTATTTT. Encoded protein: CASSINYRDTQYF.

The chain carries TRBV30 and TRBJ1-2; 7 nucleotides match TRBD1. Trimming removed 7 bases from V and 4 bases from J; junction bases left unmatched: 12. Germline V gene lookup returns CDR1 GTSNPN and CDR2 SVGIG (reference sequence). This CDR3 has 14 amino acids. The CDR3 loop is CAYNRDRLSYGYTF. For the CDR3, the DNA is TGTGCCTACAACCGGGACAGACTTTCCTATGGCTACACCTTC.

V gene TRBV21-1 combines with J gene TRBJ2-3; TRBD2 is taken as the D call from the table, unchecked against the DNA. TRBV21-1 is described as a pseudogene. This CDR3 region has 16 residues. CDR3 bases: TGTGCCAGTCCTTTCGGGGAATTGTATATCACAGATACGCAGTATTTT. Translated, it gives CASPFGELYITDTQYF.

V usage is TRBV4-1 and J usage is TRBJ1-2; 7 bases fit TRBD1. The CDR3 extends over 19 amino acids. Germline-derived CDR1 and CDR2 are MGHRA and YSYEKL. Unmatched junction bases numbered 20, after V lost 0 bases and J lost 7 bases. The DNA of the CDR3 is TGCGCCAGCAGCCAAGAACCTTTAGTGGTGCGAGACAGGGTGGCTGGCTACACCTTC. Translating it yields CASSQEPLVVRDRVAGYTF.

The chain recombines TRBV6-6 with TRBJ2-7; 9 nucleotides match TRBD1. The germline V gene has CDR1 MNHNY and CDR2 SVGAGI (reference sequence). CDR3 length: 14 residues. V was clipped by 6 bases and J by 2 bases; unmatched bases: 5. Here the CDR3 reads CASRLTGGAYEQYV. The DNA for the CDR3 is TGTGCCAGCAGATTGACAGGGGGAGCCTACGAGCAGTACGTC.

The chain employs TRBV5-1 and TRBJ2-5, with D perhaps matching TRBD1 or TRBD2 (6 bases each). The CDR3 has 15 amino acids. Between the trimmed V and J ends, which lost 4 bases and 6 bases, there was a span of 19 bases. Germline V gene lookup returns CDR1 SGHRS and CDR2 YFSETQ. CDR3 residues: CASSPLRGGTQTQYF. The CDR3 nucleotides read TGCGCCAGCAGCCCGTTAAGAGGGGGGACCCAGACCCAGTACTTC. Based on the CDR3 plus reference TRBV5-1 and TRBJ2-5, the full variable domain is KAGVTQTPRYLIKTRGQQVTLSCSPISGHRSVSWYQQTPGQGLQFLFEYFSETQRNKGNFPGRFSGRQFSNSRSEMNVSTLELGDSALYLCASSPLRGGTQTQYFGPGTRLLVL.